This entry is about one T cell receptor beta chain. Its antigen is still unknown. Specified treatment: approximately 10-day PBMC culture with coronavirus spike peptide pools or control peptides (ViraFEST assay). Oncomine TCR Beta short-read sequencing was applied to DNA from cultured CD4+ T cells. TCRdb recomputed calls from the PCR reads with MiXCR, one row per CDR3 protein. Of about 23,000 distinct CDR3 sequences listed, 67% are singletons. This record belongs to a study of vaccination and CD4 T cells after COVID-19. Turning to the study itself: Six males and four females, two of them Hispanic, were enrolled as convalescents.

Trimming left V 0 bases short and J 2 bases short, with 6 bases between. The CDR3 totals 14 residues. CDR1 is KGHDR and CDR2 is SFDVKD in the germline V gene. Sequences were derived from CD4+ T cells from blood, cultured in vitro, sampled after SARS-CoV-2 vaccination. The rearrangement uses TRBV24-1 and TRBJ1-2; D gene uncertain. This receptor was obtained from a human donor who received a COVID-19 vaccine. This CDR3 is CATSDLTGNYGYTF. Written as DNA, the CDR3 is TGTGCCACCAGTGATTTGACGGGAAACTATGGCTACACCTTC.